A selection of T cell receptor beta chains follows, all from one sample in a study of OX40 agonist ivuxolimab in advanced cancers. The data were produced by immunoSEQ multiplex PCR, yet TCRdb's version contains in-frame clones alone and is incomplete. The data hold roughly 90,000 clones, with approximately 89% observed a single time. The source material was CD4+ or CD8+ T cells sorted from blood, sampled in a trial of the OX40 agonist ivuxolimab. The receptors shown here come from an adult with an advanced solid tumor such as melanoma, head and neck, liver or kidney cancer. Each CDR3 is given with its conserved first and last residue. Clone size is shown for a subset of rows, as once, few, many or a class of expanded clone.

CDR3aa: CASSPTGGYGREQYF
abundance: .
j_gene: TRBJ2-7
v_gene: TRBV7-3

CDR3aa: CASSQEGNRGDEKLFF
abundance: .
j_gene: TRBJ1-4
v_gene: TRBV4-1

CDR3aa: CASSLRGPAAGETQYF
abundance: .
j_gene: TRBJ2-5
v_gene: TRBV7-9

CDR3aa: CASIRSSGRGGSPLHF
abundance: .
j_gene: TRBJ1-6
v_gene: TRBV19

CDR3aa: CSAPGQGFNEQFF
abundance: once
j_gene: TRBJ2-1
v_gene: TRBV29-1

CDR3aa: CASSPGNLEETQYF
abundance: .
j_gene: TRBJ2-5
v_gene: TRBV7-3

CDR3aa: CASSPSVPYEQYF
abundance: .
j_gene: TRBJ2-7
v_gene: TRBV6-5

CDR3aa: CASSPPGRGGEQYF
abundance: .
j_gene: TRBJ2-7
v_gene: TRBV6-5

CDR3aa: CASSLVKGTGELFF
abundance: once
j_gene: TRBJ2-2
v_gene: TRBV27

CDR3aa: CASSIQETQYF
abundance: once
j_gene: TRBJ2-5
v_gene: TRBV2

CDR3aa: CASSPSRGSGNTIYF
abundance: .
j_gene: TRBJ1-3
v_gene: TRBV7-2

CDR3aa: CASSFDSGNTGELFF
abundance: few
j_gene: TRBJ2-2
v_gene: TRBV11-3

CDR3aa: CASSLRGIRYEQYF
abundance: .
j_gene: .
v_gene: TRBV27

CDR3aa: CASSEILAEETQYF
abundance: .
j_gene: TRBJ2-5
v_gene: TRBV2

CDR3aa: CASSPWTGQETQYF
abundance: .
j_gene: TRBJ2-5
v_gene: TRBV7-9

CDR3aa: CASSSPTAKYGYTF
abundance: .
j_gene: TRBJ1-2
v_gene: TRBV5-1

CDR3aa: CASSPTGGGYNEQFF
abundance: once
j_gene: TRBJ2-1
v_gene: TRBV27

CDR3aa: CASGFPTYGYTF
abundance: .
j_gene: TRBJ1-2
v_gene: TRBV12-5

CDR3aa: CASIQIGQGGNEQFF
abundance: .
j_gene: TRBJ2-1
v_gene: TRBV13

CDR3aa: CASSQEIPLGSTDTQYF
abundance: .
j_gene: TRBJ2-3
v_gene: TRBV4-3

CDR3aa: CASSLQRSNLKAQYF
abundance: once
j_gene: TRBJ2-5
v_gene: TRBV7-2

CDR3aa: CSVDLADEQFF
abundance: .
j_gene: TRBJ2-1
v_gene: TRBV29-1

CDR3aa: CATSRGQATGELFF
abundance: .
j_gene: TRBJ2-2
v_gene: TRBV15

CDR3aa: CASARTGGAGEKLFF
abundance: .
j_gene: TRBJ1-4
v_gene: TRBV6-5

CDR3aa: CASSRLVTSGLYNEQFF
abundance: .
j_gene: TRBJ2-1
v_gene: TRBV6-4

CDR3aa: CASSLAGGNYNSPLHF
abundance: .
j_gene: TRBJ1-6
v_gene: TRBV5-1

CDR3aa: CASSLIQSSYTF
abundance: .
j_gene: TRBJ1-2
v_gene: TRBV5-6

CDR3aa: CASSQGLAGGNEQFF
abundance: .
j_gene: TRBJ2-1
v_gene: TRBV11-3

CDR3aa: CASSQYRDPGTGELFF
abundance: few
j_gene: TRBJ2-2
v_gene: TRBV4-2

CDR3aa: CASRGMNSPHYGYTF
abundance: .
j_gene: TRBJ1-2
v_gene: TRBV28